The following is a TCR beta chain sequence with its context. The sample originates from a study of regulatory T cells in long-lasting Graves disease. For the study at large: Graves' patients diagnosed newly had used antithyroid drugs under 3 months.

Time point denoted: newly diagnosed GD, antithyroid drugs for less than 3 months. PBMCs were the source of the RNA used for TCR sequencing. HTBI primers from iRepertoire and Arm-PCR of CDR3 regions yielded the TCR beta libraries. In TCRdb, the multiplex PCR reads were re-called with MiXCR into one record per CDR3 protein. There are almost 450,000 distinct CDR3 sequences in the sample; about a sixth occur only once, and over 8.5% lies in the top ten. The CDR3 has 18 amino acids. J was trimmed by 1 base and V by 0 bases; bases with no gene match: 7. Germline V gene data show CDR1 as MGHRA and CDR2 as YSYEKL. These data also featured in a second study, about T cells in Graves' hyperthyroidism and ophthalmopathy. This second report adds: An initial round of RT-PCR targeting the TCR CDR3 relied on the HTBI primer set.

The chain employs TRBV4-1 and TRBJ2-1, with TRBD2 matching over 9 bases. This sample comprised peripheral blood mononuclear cells (PBMCs), obtained at new diagnosis, from a patient treated with antithyroid drugs. This clonotype originated in a woman aged 25 to 39 with Graves disease. The CDR3 sequence: CASSQEASGRRSYNEQFF. In DNA, the CDR3 is TGCGCCAGCAGCCAAGAAGCGAGCGGGAGGAGATCCTACAATGAGCAGTTCTTC.